This TCR beta chain was found in a study of shared clonotypes between healthy human individuals. Study background: A donor's plate count was three for CD4 naive and three for CD4 memory; CD8 naive had two and CD8 memory one. Study findings and constraints: The study generally estimated greater richness for naive than memory subsets.

The V gene's germline CDR1 is SNHLY and CDR2 FYNNEI. The junction had 9 bases not matched to a gene; V was cut back by 8 bases and J by 7 bases. This CDR3 contains 14 residues. Repertoires were generated with immunoSEQ multiplex PCR, while TCRdb's copy carries only in-frame clones and drops some. The sample holds about 1 million clones; about 80% are singletons and the top ten take about 1.5%. As to this clone: Its antigen is not identified.

The sample comprised memory CD4+ T cells sorted from blood. Subset of the sample: CD45RA-negative fraction. The chain links TRBV2 to TRBJ2-1; TRBD2 aligns across 9 bases. This TCR was sampled from a man aged 18 to 29 in good health. The DNA for the CDR3 is TGTGCCAGCTTTTGGCTAGCGGGAACAAATGAGCAGTTCTTC. Translating it yields CASFWLAGTNEQFF.